This T cell receptor (beta chain) comes out of a study of cytomegalovirus exposure and HLA in healthy donors. Study background: A later analysis reported the 90 to 150 validation repertoires used the same platform as the approximately 700 first-cohort repertoires.

Sequencing was performed with immunoSEQ multiplex PCR; in TCRdb, only in-frame clones are kept and a portion is missing. The sample lists roughly 180,000 clones; approximately 86% were seen once. Study-wide results and limits: Reports credit the classifier with highly specific, highly sensitive diagnosis of cytomegalovirus status. According to a subsequent analysis, TCR clusters from the first cohort were inclined to appear together in the 120 validation repertoires.

To note about this clone: Its antigen is not identified.

The CDR3 loop spans 12 amino acids. Germline CDR1 reads SQVTM; CDR2 reads ANQGSEA. Trimming cost V 5 bases and J 8 bases; bases outside gene matches: 4. This sequence was found in a man aged 25-40 years in good health and CMV-seropositive. The J gene is TRBJ2-2, the V gene TRBV29-1; 8 nucleotides align to TRBD1. The specimen was PBMCs. The CDR3 bases are TGCAGCGTTTTAAACAGGGGGGGGGAGCTGTTTTTT. As protein: CSVLNRGGELFF.